These T cell receptor beta chains were read from a single sample in a study of cytotoxic CD8 clonotypes in ibrutinib-treated CLL. TCRdb keeps only in-frame clones here, not all; method: immunoSEQ multiplex PCR. This table has about 130,000 clones, 70% to 90% appearing once. This material consisted of PBMCs, taken after 24 months of ibrutinib treatment. The receptors derive from a human donor with chronic lymphocytic leukemia. CDR3s include the opening cysteine and the closing phenylalanine or tryptophan. A D gene is named only where the DNA matches it firmly. Size is stated for part of the rows, as once, few or many counts, or as a class when the clone is expanded.

j_gene: TRBJ1-1
v_gene: TRBV4-1
abundance: once
d_gene: NA
CDR3aa: CASSQEGRRGTEAFF
CDR3nt: TGCGCCAGCAGCCAAGAAGGCAGGAGGGGCACTGAAGCTTTCTTT

j_gene: TRBJ2-3
v_gene: TRBV5-4
abundance: NA
d_gene: NA
CDR3aa: CASSLLAKGTDTQYF
CDR3nt: TGTGCCAGCAGCTTGTTGGCAAAAGGCACAGATACGCAGTATTTT

j_gene: TRBJ1-2
v_gene: TRBV28
abundance: NA
d_gene: NA
CDR3aa: CASSSRARYGYTF
CDR3nt: TGTGCCAGCAGTTCGCGGGCTCGGTATGGCTACACCTTC

j_gene: TRBJ2-7
v_gene: TRBV6-5
abundance: NA
d_gene: TRBD1
CDR3aa: CASSYGTGVGEQYF
CDR3nt: TGTGCCAGCAGTTACGGGACAGGGGTAGGGGAGCAGTACTTC

j_gene: TRBJ1-3
v_gene: TRBV28
abundance: NA
d_gene: TRBD1
CDR3aa: CASSLSGTELHSGNTIYF
CDR3nt: TGTGCCAGCAGTTTATCCGGGACAGAGCTCCACTCTGGAAACACCATATATTTT

j_gene: TRBJ2-7
v_gene: TRBV5-5
abundance: NA
d_gene: TRBD2
CDR3aa: CASSGLAGAIDYEQYF
CDR3nt: TGTGCCAGCAGCGGACTAGCGGGAGCGATTGACTACGAGCAGTACTTC

j_gene: TRBJ1-4
v_gene: TRBV7-9
abundance: NA
d_gene: NA
CDR3aa: CASSYASLKNEKLFF
CDR3nt: TGTGCCAGCAGCTACGCCAGCTTAAAAAATGAAAAACTGTTTTTT

j_gene: TRBJ2-3
v_gene: TRBV4-2
abundance: NA
d_gene: TRBD2
CDR3aa: CASSQDGTRRADTQYF
CDR3nt: TGTGCCAGCAGCCAGGATGGGACTAGGAGGGCAGATACGCAGTATTTT

j_gene: TRBJ1-5
v_gene: TRBV19
abundance: NA
d_gene: NA
CDR3aa: CASSIGQTGNQPQHF
CDR3nt: TGTGCCAGTAGTATCGGACAGACGGGCAATCAGCCCCAGCATTTT

j_gene: TRBJ1-2
v_gene: TRBV19
abundance: once
d_gene: NA
CDR3aa: CASCQRANGGYTF
CDR3nt: TGTGCCAGTTGCCAAAGGGCTAATGGTGGCTACACCTTC

j_gene: TRBJ2-5
v_gene: TRBV28
abundance: NA
d_gene: NA
CDR3aa: CASSPWDLETQYF
CDR3nt: TGTGCCAGCAGTCCATGGGACCTGGAGACCCAGTACTTC

j_gene: TRBJ1-3
v_gene: TRBV6-1
abundance: NA
d_gene: NA
CDR3aa: CASRELGRGPAVGSGNTIYF
CDR3nt: TGTGCCAGCAGGGAACTAGGGCGGGGGCCGGCTGTGGGGTCCGGAAACACCATATATTTT

j_gene: TRBJ2-5
v_gene: TRBV4-1
abundance: once
d_gene: TRBD2
CDR3aa: CASSQSGGLSVGQRYF
CDR3nt: TGCGCCAGCAGCCAATCGGGGGGGCTTAGCGTGGGACAACGATACTTC

j_gene: TRBJ1-2
v_gene: TRBV4-2
abundance: NA
d_gene: NA
CDR3aa: CASSQDVGSSNYGYTF
CDR3nt: TGTGCCAGCAGCCAAGATGTCGGGAGCTCAAACTATGGCTACACCTTC

j_gene: TRBJ1-5
v_gene: TRBV19
abundance: NA
d_gene: TRBD1
CDR3aa: CASMRDREQPQHF
CDR3nt: TGTGCCAGTATGCGGGACAGGGAGCAGCCCCAGCATTTT

j_gene: TRBJ2-3
v_gene: TRBV4-1
abundance: once
d_gene: TRBD2
CDR3aa: CASSHPRGGTSSPDTQYF
CDR3nt: TGCGCCAGCAGCCATCCCAGGGGAGGGACTAGCAGCCCAGATACGCAGTATTTT

j_gene: TRBJ1-2
v_gene: TRBV30
abundance: few
d_gene: TRBD1
CDR3aa: CAWSRQGAGGYTF
CDR3nt: TGTGCCTGGAGTAGACAGGGGGCGGGTGGCTACACCTTC

j_gene: TRBJ1-1
v_gene: TRBV7-8
abundance: NA
d_gene: NA
CDR3aa: CASRPGGGPNTEAFF
CDR3nt: TGTGCCAGCAGGCCTGGGGGAGGCCCGAACACTGAAGCTTTCTTT

j_gene: TRBJ1-1
v_gene: TRBV5-1
abundance: NA
d_gene: TRBD1
CDR3aa: CASSLDRGNTEAFF
CDR3nt: TGCGCCAGCAGCTTGGACAGGGGGAACACTGAAGCTTTCTTT

j_gene: TRBJ1-2
v_gene: TRBV28
abundance: NA
d_gene: TRBD1
CDR3aa: CASSFQGAGYGYTF
CDR3nt: TGTGCCAGCAGTTTTCAGGGGGCTGGGTATGGCTACACCTTC

j_gene: TRBJ1-6
v_gene: TRBV2
abundance: NA
d_gene: NA
CDR3aa: CASSEAERHNSPLHF
CDR3nt: TGTGCCAGCAGTGAAGCAGAGAGGCATAATTCACCCCTCCACTTT

j_gene: TRBJ2-1
v_gene: TRBV6-6
abundance: NA
d_gene: TRBD2
CDR3aa: CASSYREGTAYNEQFF
CDR3nt: TGTGCCAGCAGTTACAGGGAGGGGACGGCCTACAATGAGCAGTTCTTC

j_gene: TRBJ2-3
v_gene: TRBV7-2
abundance: NA
d_gene: TRBD2
CDR3aa: CASTLGSGRSTDTQYF
CDR3nt: TGTGCCAGCACCTTGGGAAGCGGGAGGAGCACAGATACGCAGTATTTT

j_gene: TRBJ2-2
v_gene: TRBV15
abundance: NA
d_gene: NA
CDR3aa: CATSRDGNRYTGELFF
CDR3nt: TGTGCCACCAGCAGAGACGGCAACAGGTACACCGGGGAGCTGTTTTTT

j_gene: TRBJ2-6
v_gene: TRBV6-1
abundance: NA
d_gene: NA
CDR3aa: CASSEAAGMGF
CDR3nt: TGTGCCAGCAGTGAAGCGGCAGGGATGGGTTTC

j_gene: TRBJ2-5
v_gene: TRBV28
abundance: NA
d_gene: TRBD2
CDR3aa: CASNPTASGSPVEGETQYF
CDR3nt: TGTGCCAGCAACCCAACGGCTAGCGGGAGCCCTGTGGAAGGAGAGACCCAGTACTTC